This is a list of T cell receptor beta chains from one sample in a study of T-cell reconstitution after alpha-beta-depleted transplantation in children. TCRdb re-analysed the PCR reads in MiXCR, keeping a single row per CDR3 protein. The table lists a few hundred thousand distinct CDR3 sequences, about 25% of them singletons. This material consisted of PBMCs, taken before TCRalphabeta/CD19-depleted stem cell transplant. The receptors derive from a girl aged 2-9 years with Fanconi anemia, due to receive a stem cell transplant. Each CDR3 is given with its conserved first and last residue. Clone size is shown for a subset of rows, as once, few, many or a class of expanded clone.

>.|TRBV29-1
CSVDEDRNTEAFF
>many|TRBV6-2/TRBV6-3
CASSYYRGRGHEQYF
>many|TRBV5-1
CASSLNLAPTGALSSYEQYF
>few|TRBV28
CASSFLGQGPYEQYF
>few|TRBV29-1
CSVLRGRPSYEQYF
>few|TRBV19
CASRASLEQFF
>.|TRBV25-1
CASSEGLAGLSYEQYF
>.|TRBV29-1
CSVEKDRDQETQYF
>few|TRBV13
CASSPPARTSGGKYNEQFF
>many|TRBV12-3/TRBV12-4
CASSSFGGSAGYLNEQFF
>many|TRBV20-1
CSATRTNSPLHF
>many|TRBV20-1
CSARLKTQYF
>many|TRBV6-1
CASSNRDTQYF
>few|TRBV29-1
CSVEDRGQGDEQYF
>.|TRBV20-1
CSALGLGTAGIGETQYF
>few|TRBV7-7
CASSLRTSDEQFF